This T cell receptor (beta chain) was sequenced in a study of blood T cells in healthy people across ages. With 4 bases clipped from V and 10 bases from J, the junction kept 7 bases outside the gene matches. Germline CDR1 and CDR2: SGHNT and YYREEE (reference sequence). This CDR3 is built from 13 residues. A second PCR of roughly 7 to 11 cycles used a sample-barcoded 5' primer and a J-beta primer mix. TCRdb reprocessed the 5' RACE reads via MiXCR and lists one record per CDR3 protein. This sample has roughly 500,000 distinct CDR3 sequences, with 24% found just once. The same data also went into a second study, on T cells of mothers and their children.

The chain joins TRBV5-4 to TRBJ2-1; 8 bases match TRBD2. The sequenced sample consisted of blood. The clonotype was recovered from a boy under 18 in good health. CDR3 region: CASSNGRANEQFF. The CDR3, as DNA: TGTGCCAGCAGCAACGGGAGGGCGAACGAGCAGTTCTTC. Full variable domain (outside the CDR3, taken from reference TRBV5-4 and TRBJ2-1): ETGVTQSPTHLIKTRGQQVTLRCSSQSGHNTVSWYQQALGQGPQFIFQYYREEENGRGNFPPRFSGLQFPNYSSELNVNALELDDSALYLCASSNGRANEQFFGPGTRLTVL.